Following are 29 T cell receptor beta chains from one sample sequenced in a study of CD4 and CD8 cells across lung adenocarcinoma regions. TCRdb redid the calling of the PCR reads with MiXCR, one entry per CDR3 protein. The sample has over 5,000 distinct CDR3 sequences, less than 80% seen once. Sequencing was performed on CD4+ T cells from the center of a lung tumor. The receptors were gathered from a female donor with lung adenocarcinoma. The CD4 and CD8 labels of this study may be unreliable.

The V call is TRBV6-1, the J call TRBJ2-1; TRBD2 agrees at 7 bases. The trim removed 6 bases at V and 7 bases at J, leaving 15 bases unmatched. Germline CDR1 and CDR2: MNHNS and SASEGT. The CDR3 sequence is 16 residues long. Here the CDR3 reads CASSGESGVPQNEQFF. In nucleotides, the CDR3 is TGTGCCAGCAGCGGCGAGAGCGGGGTGCCCCAAAATGAGCAGTTCTTC.

This rearrangement joins TRBV6-1 to TRBJ2-3; D is uncertain. V lost 4 bases and J 10 bases, leaving 12 bases between the germline ends. This CDR3 is 12 amino acids long. CDR1 is MNHNS and CDR2 is SASEGT in the germline V gene. CDR3: CASSVYQGAQYF. For the CDR3, the DNA is TGTGCCAGCAGTGTATACCAAGGAGCGCAGTATTTT.

The chain uses TRBV12-3 or TRBV12-4 and TRBJ2-3; 9 bases match TRBD2. CDR3 length: 16 residues. After removal of 2 bases from V and 4 bases from J, the junction contained 7 bases not matched to a gene. This chain's CDR3 is CASSLSGRKTSDTQYF. In nucleotides, the CDR3 is TGTGCCAGCAGTTTAAGCGGGAGGAAGACATCAGATACGCAGTATTTT.

This clonotype was recorded once. The rearrangement links TRBV10-1 to TRBJ2-3; D gene uncertain. From germline, CDR1 is WNHNN and CDR2 SYGVQD (reference sequence). The CDR3 totals 17 residues. Trimming left V 7 bases short and J 2 bases short, with 22 bases between. CDR3 in amino acids: CASTPPWANRLTDTQYF. CDR3 bases: TGCGCCAGCACCCCCCCGTGGGCCAACCGTCTCACAGATACGCAGTATTTT.

This clonotype qualifies as medium-sized. The chain employs TRBV7-2 and TRBJ2-3; 8 bases agree with TRBD1. Trimming at V came to 6 bases and at J to 1 base, leaving 15 bases not matched to a gene. From germline, CDR1 is SGHTA and CDR2 FQGNSA. This CDR3 comprises 18 residues. CDR3 in amino acids: CASSWGWGTGRRTDTQYF. DNA for the CDR3: TGTGCCAGCAGTTGGGGCTGGGGGACAGGTCGACGCACAGATACGCAGTATTTT.

The chain couples TRBV11-2 to TRBJ2-1; 9 bases match TRBD2. Germline V lookup: CDR1 SGHAT, CDR2 FQNNGV. Trimming at V came to 3 bases and at J to 2 bases, leaving 8 bases not matched to a gene. CDR3 length: 17 amino acids. The CDR3 protein is CASSFTSGLPTYNEQFF. The CDR3 DNA follows: TGTGCCAGCAGCTTTACTAGCGGGTTACCTACCTACAATGAGCAGTTCTTC.

This chain links TRBV6-1 with TRBJ2-6; 8 bases map to TRBD1. V was clipped by 6 bases and J by 3 bases; unmatched bases: 7. CDR1 is MNHNS and CDR2 is SASEGT in the germline V gene. The CDR3 totals 16 residues. DNA of the CDR3: TGTGCCAGCAGGACCGGGACAGGATATGGGGCCAACGTCCTGACTTTC. This gives the protein CASRTGTGYGANVLTF.

This clonotype was counted only a few times. The chain joins TRBV12-3 or TRBV12-4 to TRBJ2-3, with D unclear. This CDR3 region has 12 residues. V dropped 6 bases and J dropped 7 bases, with 11 bases sitting between them. This chain's CDR3 is CASSPLSYTQYF. The DNA of the CDR3 is TGTGCCAGCAGCCCGTTATCCTATACGCAGTATTTT.

The chain is built from TRBV10-1 and TRBJ2-3, with unresolved D. This CDR3 is built from 13 residues. Germline assignment: CDR1 WNHNN and CDR2 SYGVQD (reference sequence). V shed 5 bases and J shed 2 bases, with 8 bases lying between them. The CDR3 DNA reads TGCGCCAGCAGTTTGAAGATCACAGATACGCAGTATTTT. This gives the protein CASSLKITDTQYF.

In its sample, this clonotype is large. This rearrangement joins TRBV25-1 to TRBJ1-1; D unclear. V lost 4 bases to trimming and J lost 5 bases, with 11 bases between them. Germline CDR1 MGHDK, CDR2 SYGVNS. The CDR3 has 13 amino acids. In DNA, the CDR3 is TGTGCCAGCAGTGCCCTAGAAGGGACTGAAGCTTTCTTT. Its protein is CASSALEGTEAFF.

Notes on this clonotype: This may stem from a read error, because a much larger clone lies one nucleotide away. The CDR3, as DNA: TGCGCCAGCAGTGAGTCGGTCAACATGAACACTGAAGCTTTCTTT. Translated: CASSESVNMNTEAFF. The rearrangement uses TRBV10-2 and TRBJ1-1; D is undetermined. The CDR3 has 15 amino acids. The germline gives CDR1 WSHSY, CDR2 SAAADI. The germline V and J ends were trimmed by 0 bases and 0 bases, with 8 bases remaining between them.

This CDR3 is CASSPGTSGETQYF. CDR3 bases: TGTGCCAGCAGCCCAGGGACTAGCGGAGAGACCCAGTACTTC. The chain employs TRBV11-2 and TRBJ2-5; 11 bases line up with TRBD2. V was pared by 5 bases and J by 4 bases, with 3 bases of the junction left unmatched. Germline CDR1 is SGHAT and CDR2 is FQNNGV. CDR3 length: 14 residues. The full variable domain, rest sourced from reference TRBV11-2 and TRBJ2-5, is EAGVAQSPRYKIIEKRQSVAFWCNPISGHATLYWYQQILGQGPKLLIQFQNNGVVDDSQLPKDRFSAERLKGVDSTLKIQPAKLEDSAVYLCASSPGTSGETQYFGPGTRLLVL.

This chain connects TRBV6-1 to TRBJ2-1, with D perhaps being TRBD1 or TRBD2 (5 bases each). TRBJ2-7 explains the end of the DNA better; the J call may be wrong. The CDR3 has 16 residues. CDR1 is MNHNS, CDR2 SASEGT, per germline. The CDR3 spells CASSGERGRRKDAQYF. DNA for the CDR3: TGTGCCAGCAGCGGCGAGAGGGGTAGGCGCAAAGATGCGCAGTACTTC.

V is TRBV6-1 and J is TRBJ2-1; 7 positions match TRBD2. The J call may be incorrect, as the DNA end agrees better with TRBJ2-5. Germline V gene sequence: CDR1 MNHNS, CDR2 SASEGT. The CDR3 is made up of 15 amino acids. CDR3 DNA: TGTGCCAGCAGTGAAGCTCCGGGAGGCCGGGAGACCCAGTACTTC. Translated, it gives CASSEAPGGRETQYF.

This clonotype has only a few counts. The chain couples TRBV10-1 to TRBJ2-1; D may match TRBD1 or TRBD2 (6 bases each). Germline V gives CDR1 WNHNN, CDR2 SYGVQD (reference sequence). This CDR3 has 16 residues. V was shortened by 6 bases and J by 4 bases, with 19 bases between the two germline ends. CDR3 nucleotide sequence: TGCGCCAGCAGCCCCGTCCCGGGGGCGGCATACAATGAGCAGTTCTTC. Its translation is CASSPVPGAAYNEQFF.

V and J are TRBV5-1 and TRBJ1-1; D is ambiguous. Trimming took 0 bases from V and 1 from J, leaving 16 bases between them. The CDR3 loop spans 17 amino acids. CDR1 is SGHRS and CDR2 is YFSETQ in the germline V gene. CDR3 region: CASSLDVGVGKNTEAFF. The CDR3 region has the DNA TGCGCCAGCAGCTTGGATGTCGGGGTCGGGAAGAACACTGAAGCTTTCTTT.

This chain uses TRBV7-2 with TRBJ2-3, with TRBD2 matching over 12 bases. The V segment lost 3 bases and the J segment 5 bases; nucleotides outside the gene matches: 6. CDR1 SGHTA and CDR2 FQGNSA come from the germline V gene. The CDR3 has 16 amino acids. Here the CDR3 DNA reads TGTGCCAGCAGCTTTTCTAGCGGGGGGGCTGGAGATACGCAGTATTTT. Its translation is CASSFSSGGAGDTQYF.

This chain joins TRBV6-1 and TRBJ2-5; 7 bases line up with TRBD2. Germline values: CDR1 MNHNS, CDR2 SASEGT. V was pared by 6 bases and J by 5 bases, with 12 bases of the junction left unmatched. The CDR3 loop spans 15 amino acids. In DNA form, the CDR3 reads TGTGCCAGCAGCCCCTTGGGGAGGGCCCGGGAGACCCAGTACTTC. It is translated as CASSPLGRARETQYF.

The rearrangement uses TRBV6-5 and TRBJ1-1; weak D call: TRBD1 (6 bases). Germline lookup yields CDR1 MNHEY and CDR2 SVGAGI. The CDR3 loop spans 14 amino acids. The ends were cut back, 0 bases at V and 5 bases at J, with 10 bases in the middle. The DNA of the CDR3 is TGTGCCAGCAGTTACTCGGGAGGGGGAACTGAAGCTTTCTTT. Protein product: CASSYSGGGTEAFF.

The chain links TRBV6-1 to TRBJ2-7; TRBD2 matches at 14 bases. In germline, CDR1 is MNHNS, CDR2 SASEGT. V dropped 7 bases and J dropped 1; count of bases not matched to a gene: 6. The CDR3 is made up of 16 amino acids. Here the CDR3 DNA reads TGTGCCAGCACTATTGGGACTAGCGGGAGATCCTACGAGCAGTACTTC. This codes for CASTIGTSGRSYEQYF.

This clonotype is classed as large. The chain combines TRBV7-2 with TRBJ2-1, with 8 bases aligning to TRBD2. This CDR3 contains 15 residues. V shed 6 bases, J shed 2 bases, and the junction held 6 bases outside the gene matches. CDR1 and CDR2 from the germline V gene are SGHTA and FQGNSA. The DNA for the CDR3 is TGTGCCAGCAGTAGGGGTAGCGGGGCCTACAATGAGCAGTTCTTC. Residues: CASSRGSGAYNEQFF. Combining the CDR3 with reference TRBV7-2 and TRBJ2-1 gives the whole variable domain GAGVSQSPSNKVTEKGKDVELRCDPISGHTALYWYRQSLGQGLEFLIYFQGNSAPDKSGLPSDRFSAERTGGSVSTLTIQRTQQEDSAVYLCASSRGSGAYNEQFFGPGTRLTVL.

This clonotype is medium-sized (0.01 to 0.1%). The chain has TRBV6-1 and TRBJ2-1, with 8 bases fitting TRBD1. Germline V gene data show CDR1 as MNHNS and CDR2 as SASEGT. CDR3 size: 17 residues. V dropped 1 base and J dropped 1; count of bases not matched to a gene: 6. For the CDR3, the DNA is TGTGCCAGCAGTGAAGTCGGTCAGGGGGCTTCCTACAATGAGCAGTTCTTC. Translated, it gives CASSEVGQGASYNEQFF.

The rearrangement links TRBV6-1 to TRBJ2-5; TRBD2 matches at 9 bases. The CDR3 runs 14 residues. V shed 8 bases, J shed 11 bases, and the junction held 15 bases outside the gene matches. Looked up from germline, CDR1 is MNHNS and CDR2 is SASEGT. CDR3 bases: TGTGCCAGCGGCGGGGCGGGGGGGCCCAGAGAGCAGTACTTC. This codes for CASGGAGGPREQYF.

About this clonotype: One end of the junction varies from germline; a read error may be responsible. The V call is TRBV7-2, the J call TRBJ2-3, with 7 bases aligning to TRBD1. The germline V gene encodes CDR1 SGHTA and CDR2 FQGNSA. This CDR3 comprises 16 residues. The CDR3 loop is CASRGRGGRDPETQYF. The CDR3 region has the DNA TGTGCCAGCAGGGGGCGAGGGGGCCGAGACCCAGAGACGCAGTATTTC.

A note on this clonotype: An end of the junction does not agree with germline; a read error may underlie this. This chain joins TRBV6-1 and TRBJ2-4; the D gene could be TRBD1 or TRBD2 (5 bases each). The germline V gene encodes CDR1 MNHNS and CDR2 SASEGT. The CDR3 is 14 residues long. The CDR3 loop reads CAGSGAGDKKIQYF. As DNA, the CDR3 is TGTGCGGGCAGTGGGGCGGGTGACAAAAAGATTCAGTACTTC.

The chain couples TRBV6-1 to TRBJ1-2; D call uncertain. Trimming stripped 5 bases from V and 4 bases from J, with 8 bases between. There are 12 residues in the CDR3. From germline, CDR1 is MNHNS and CDR2 SASEGT. CDR3 DNA sequence: TGTGCCAGCAGTCCGGGTTCCTATGGCTACACCTTC. This gives the protein CASSPGSYGYTF.

The chain is built from TRBV11-2 and TRBJ2-4; 10 bases are a match to TRBD2. The J call may not be correct, given that the DNA end is closer to TRBJ2-5. CDR1 is SGHAT and CDR2 is FQNNGV in the germline V gene. The CDR3 spans 17 residues. The CDR3 DNA sequence: TGTGCCAGCAGCTTAGGTTCTAGCGGGGGCCAACAAGAGACCCAGTACTTC. Amino acids: CASSLGSSGGQQETQYF.

As concerns this clonotype: The junction does not match germline at one end; this may be a read error. The V gene is TRBV10-2, the J gene TRBJ2-4; D is uncertain. CDR1 is WSHSY and CDR2 is SAAADI in the germline V gene. The CDR3 loop spans 14 amino acids. The CDR3 here is CGVTGMGATNIQYF. CDR3 coding DNA: TGCGGCGTCACTGGGATGGGCGCCACAAACATTCAGTATTTC.

The rearrangement uses TRBV6-5 and TRBJ1-5; maybe TRBD1 (5 bases). The ends were cut back, 4 bases at V and 5 bases at J, with 12 bases in the middle. The germline V gene encodes CDR1 MNHEY and CDR2 SVGAGI. The CDR3 is made up of 14 amino acids. The CDR3 coding sequence is TGTGCCAGCAGTTCGGGGGGGACGGATCAGCCCCAGCATTTT. Protein: CASSSGGTDQPQHF.